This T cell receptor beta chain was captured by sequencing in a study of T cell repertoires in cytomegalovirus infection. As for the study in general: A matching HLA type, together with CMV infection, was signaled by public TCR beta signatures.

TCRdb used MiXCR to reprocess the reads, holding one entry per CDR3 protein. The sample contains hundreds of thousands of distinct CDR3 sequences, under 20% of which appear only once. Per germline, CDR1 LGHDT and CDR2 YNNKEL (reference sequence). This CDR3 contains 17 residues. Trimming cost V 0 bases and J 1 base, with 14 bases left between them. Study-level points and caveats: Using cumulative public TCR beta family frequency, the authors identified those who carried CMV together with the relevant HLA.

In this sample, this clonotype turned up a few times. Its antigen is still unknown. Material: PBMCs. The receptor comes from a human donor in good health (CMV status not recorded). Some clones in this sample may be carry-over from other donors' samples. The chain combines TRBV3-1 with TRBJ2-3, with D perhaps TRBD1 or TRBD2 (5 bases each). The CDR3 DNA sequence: TGTGCCAGCAGCCAAGATGGGGCTAGCCGACGCACAGATACGCAGTATTTT. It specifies CASSQDGASRRTDTQYF.